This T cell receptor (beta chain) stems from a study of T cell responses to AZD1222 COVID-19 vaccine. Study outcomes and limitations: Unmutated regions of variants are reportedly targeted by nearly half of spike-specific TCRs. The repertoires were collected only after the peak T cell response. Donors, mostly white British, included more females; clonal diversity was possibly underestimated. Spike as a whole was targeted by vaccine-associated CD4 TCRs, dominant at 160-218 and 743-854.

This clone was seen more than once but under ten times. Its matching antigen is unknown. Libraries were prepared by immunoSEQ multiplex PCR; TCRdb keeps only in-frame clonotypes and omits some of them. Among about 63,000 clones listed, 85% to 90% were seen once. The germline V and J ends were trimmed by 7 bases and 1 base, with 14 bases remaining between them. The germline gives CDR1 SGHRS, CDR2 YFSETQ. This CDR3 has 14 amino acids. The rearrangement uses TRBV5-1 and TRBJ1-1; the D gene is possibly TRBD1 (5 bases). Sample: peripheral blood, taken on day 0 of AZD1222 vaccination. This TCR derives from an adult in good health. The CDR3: CASGRGSGNTEAFF. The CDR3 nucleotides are TGCGCCAGCGGAAGGGGTTCGGGGAACACTGAAGCTTTCTTT.